This is a list of T cell receptor beta chains from one sample in a study of blood T cells in healthy people across ages. TCRdb re-derived calls from the 5' RACE reads in MiXCR, one entry per CDR3 protein. The sample yields roughly 1,800,000 distinct CDR3 sequences, 40% to 55% seen once. Sequencing used blood. These receptors all stem from a woman in her thirties or forties in good health. Each CDR3 is given with its conserved first and last residue. D genes are given only for firm matches. Clone size is given for some rows only: seen once, a few or many times, or a class if the clone is expanded.

clone size | J gene | V gene | D gene | CDR3 protein | CDR3 DNA
few | TRBJ2-7 | TRBV29-1 | TRBD2 | CSVDREGTYEQYF | TGCAGCGTTGATAGGGAGGGGACCTACGAGCAGTACTTC
. | TRBJ1-2 | TRBV29-1 | . | CSVDPFGDNYGYTF | TGCAGCGTTGACCCTTTTGGGGATAACTATGGCTACACCTTC
few | TRBJ2-7 | TRBV5-1 | TRBD1 | CASSARTGEQYF | TGCGCCAGCAGCGCTAGGACAGGCGAGCAGTACTTC
. | TRBJ2-1 | TRBV2 | . | CASNGGTYNEQFF | TGTGCCAGCAACGGGGGCACCTACAATGAGCAGTTCTTC
. | TRBJ2-4 | TRBV15 | TRBD2 | CATSRTSLNIQYF | TGTGCCACCAGTCGGACTAGCCTAAACATTCAGTACTTC
few | TRBJ2-4 | TRBV5-6 | TRBD2 | CASSSGIAGGDIQYF | TGTGCCAGCAGCTCTGGAATAGCGGGGGGAGACATTCAGTACTTC
. | TRBJ2-7 | TRBV20-1 | . | CSASSPRASYEQYF | TGCAGTGCTAGCTCGCCAAGGGCCTCCTACGAGCAGTACTTC
. | TRBJ2-4 | TRBV20-1 | . | CSALRGGALKNIQYF | TGCAGTGCTCTCAGGGGAGGGGCGCTAAAAAACATTCAGTACTTC
. | TRBJ1-2 | TRBV6-2/TRBV6-3 | . | CASSLRGSLYTF | TGTGCCAGCAGCCTCCGTGGGTCCCTCTACACCTTC
. | TRBJ2-1 | TRBV7-3 | . | CASSPEGLYNEQFF | TGTGCCAGCAGCCCCGAGGGACTTTACAATGAGCAGTTCTTC
. | TRBJ2-3 | TRBV3-1 | . | CASSQGDPPRDTQYF | TGTGCCAGCAGCCAAGGTGACCCCCCTCGGGATACGCAGTATTTT
. | TRBJ2-3 | TRBV20-1 | TRBD2 | CSARRGATDTQYF | TGCAGTGCTCGGCGGGGGGCGACAGATACGCAGTATTTT
few | TRBJ2-5 | TRBV2 | TRBD2 | CASSEGTSGAKETQYF | TGTGCCAGCAGTGAAGGAACTAGCGGGGCCAAAGAGACCCAGTACTTC
few | TRBJ2-3 | TRBV27 | TRBD1 | CASSYPTGGTDTQYF | TGTGCCAGCAGTTACCCGACAGGGGGCACAGATACGCAGTATTTT
. | TRBJ1-2 | TRBV14 | . | CASSQGSSFNYGYTF | TGTGCCAGCAGCCAAGGTTCATCCTTCAACTATGGCTACACCTTC
. | TRBJ1-4 | TRBV28 | . | CASSPLGGYNEKLFF | TGTGCCAGCAGCCCCCTGGGGGGCTATAATGAAAAACTGTTTTTT
. | TRBJ1-5 | TRBV29-1 | . | CSVLGVGDQPQHF | TGCAGCGTCCTTGGGGTGGGAGATCAGCCCCAGCATTTT